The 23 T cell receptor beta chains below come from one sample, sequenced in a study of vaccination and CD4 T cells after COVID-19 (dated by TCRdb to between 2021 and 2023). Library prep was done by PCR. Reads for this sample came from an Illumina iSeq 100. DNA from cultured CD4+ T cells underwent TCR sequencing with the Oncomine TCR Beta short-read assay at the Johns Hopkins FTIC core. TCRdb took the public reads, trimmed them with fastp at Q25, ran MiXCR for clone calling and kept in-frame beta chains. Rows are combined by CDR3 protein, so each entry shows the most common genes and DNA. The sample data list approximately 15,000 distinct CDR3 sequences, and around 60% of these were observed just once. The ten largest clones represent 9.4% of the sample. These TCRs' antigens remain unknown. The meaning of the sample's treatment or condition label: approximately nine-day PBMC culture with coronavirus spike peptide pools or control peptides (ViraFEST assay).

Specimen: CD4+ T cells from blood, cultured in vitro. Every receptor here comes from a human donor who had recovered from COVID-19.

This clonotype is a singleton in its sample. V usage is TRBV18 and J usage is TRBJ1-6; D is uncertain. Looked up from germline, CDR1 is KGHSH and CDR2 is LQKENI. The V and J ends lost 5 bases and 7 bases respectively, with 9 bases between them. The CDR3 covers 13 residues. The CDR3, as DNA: TGTGCCAGCTCAGAAGGGAGGAATTCACCCCTCCACTTT. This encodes CASSEGRNSPLHF. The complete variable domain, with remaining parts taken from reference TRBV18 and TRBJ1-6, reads NAGVMQNPRHLVRRRGQEARLRCSPMKGHSHVYWYRQLPEEGLKFMVYLQKENIIDESGMPKERFSAEFPKEGPSILRIQQVVRGDSAAYFCASSEGRNSPLHFGNGTRLTVT.

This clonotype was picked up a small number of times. CDR3 coding DNA: TGTGCCAGCAGCTTAGGAGGACAGGGCTTCCAAGCTTTCTTT. Translating it yields CASSLGGQGFQAFF. The V gene is TRBV7-9, the J gene TRBJ1-1; 8 bases fit TRBD1. The CDR3 consists of 14 residues. J lost 9 bases, V lost 1 base, and 7 bases had no gene match. Germline assignment: CDR1 SEHNR and CDR2 FQNEAQ (reference sequence).

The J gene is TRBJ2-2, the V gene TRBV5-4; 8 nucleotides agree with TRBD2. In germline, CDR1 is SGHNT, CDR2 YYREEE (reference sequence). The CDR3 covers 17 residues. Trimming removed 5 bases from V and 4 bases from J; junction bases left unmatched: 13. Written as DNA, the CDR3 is TGTGCCAGCAGTCGACCGGGGACTAGTTGGGGCACCGGGGAGCTGTTTTTT. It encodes CASSRPGTSWGTGELFF. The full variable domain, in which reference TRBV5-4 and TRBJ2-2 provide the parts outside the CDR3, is ETGVTQSPTHLIKTRGQQVTLRCSSQSGHNTVSWYQQALGQGPQFIFQYYREEENGRGNFPPRFSGLQFPNYSSELNVNALELDDSALYLCASSRPGTSWGTGELFFGEGSRLTVL.

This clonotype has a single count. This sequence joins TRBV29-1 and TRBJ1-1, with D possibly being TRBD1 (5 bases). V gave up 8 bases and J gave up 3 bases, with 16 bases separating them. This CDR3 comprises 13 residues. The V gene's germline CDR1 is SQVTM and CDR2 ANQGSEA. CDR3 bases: TGCAGCTCCCCGGGACGGGCGGACACTGAAGCTTTCTTT. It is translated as CSSPGRADTEAFF.

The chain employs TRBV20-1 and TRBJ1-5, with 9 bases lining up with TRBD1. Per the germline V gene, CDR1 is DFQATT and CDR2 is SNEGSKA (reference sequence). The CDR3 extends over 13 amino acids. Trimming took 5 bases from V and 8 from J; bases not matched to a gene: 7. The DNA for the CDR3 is TGCAGTGCTCAGAGACAGGGGGAAGAGCCCCAGCATTTT. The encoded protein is CSAQRQGEEPQHF.

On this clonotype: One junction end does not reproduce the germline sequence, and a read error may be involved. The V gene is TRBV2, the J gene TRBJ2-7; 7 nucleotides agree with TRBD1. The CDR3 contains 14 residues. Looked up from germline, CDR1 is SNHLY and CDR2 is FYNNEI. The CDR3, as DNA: TGTGCCAGCCAGGTCGGAGACAGGGCTGGCGAGCTGTACTTC. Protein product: CASQVGDRAGELYF. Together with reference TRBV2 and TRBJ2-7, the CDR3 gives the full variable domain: EPEVTQTPSHQVTQMGQEVILRCVPISNHLYFYWYRQILGQKVEFLVSFYNNEISEKSEIFDDQFSVERPDGSNFTLKIRSTKLEDSAMYFCASQVGDRAGELYFGPGTRLTVT.

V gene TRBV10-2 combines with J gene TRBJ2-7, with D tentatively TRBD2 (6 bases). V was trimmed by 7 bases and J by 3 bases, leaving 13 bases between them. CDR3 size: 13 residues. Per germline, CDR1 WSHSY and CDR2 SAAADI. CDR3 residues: CASTRSTSYEQYF. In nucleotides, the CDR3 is TGCGCCAGCACGAGGTCGACTAGCTACGAGCAGTACTTC.

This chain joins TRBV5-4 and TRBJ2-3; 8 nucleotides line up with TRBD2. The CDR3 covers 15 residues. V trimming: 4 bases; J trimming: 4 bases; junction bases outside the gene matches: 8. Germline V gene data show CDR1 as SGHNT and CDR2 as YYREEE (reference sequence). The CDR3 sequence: CASSPSGSIADTQYF. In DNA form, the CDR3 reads TGTGCCAGCAGCCCAAGCGGGAGCATAGCAGATACGCAGTATTTT.

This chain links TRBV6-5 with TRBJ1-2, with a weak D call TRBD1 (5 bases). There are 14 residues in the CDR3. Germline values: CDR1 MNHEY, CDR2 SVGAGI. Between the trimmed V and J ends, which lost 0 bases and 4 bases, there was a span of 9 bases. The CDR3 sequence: CASSYSAGGYGYTF. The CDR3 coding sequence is TGTGCCAGCAGTTACTCAGCTGGGGGCTATGGCTACACCTTC.

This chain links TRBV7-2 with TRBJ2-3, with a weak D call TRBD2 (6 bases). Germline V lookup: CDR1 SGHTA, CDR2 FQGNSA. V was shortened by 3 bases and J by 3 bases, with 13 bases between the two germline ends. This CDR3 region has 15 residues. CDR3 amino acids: CASSFGGPRTDTQYF. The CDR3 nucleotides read TGTGCCAGCAGCTTTGGAGGGCCCCGGACAGATACGCAGTATTTT.

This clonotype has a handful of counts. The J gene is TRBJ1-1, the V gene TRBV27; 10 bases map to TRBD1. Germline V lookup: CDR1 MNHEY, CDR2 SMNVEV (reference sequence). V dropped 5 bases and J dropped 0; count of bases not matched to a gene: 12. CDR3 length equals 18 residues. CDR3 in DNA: TGTGCCAGCAGTGGGACAGGGGTATGGGGCCTCATGAACACTGAAGCTTTCTTT. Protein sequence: CASSGTGVWGLMNTEAFF.

The CDR3, as DNA: TGTGCCAGCAGCTTGGAGGGACAGCCTTTATTCCAAGAGACCCAGTACTTC. Amino acid sequence: CASSLEGQPLFQETQYF. This sequence joins TRBV7-6 and TRBJ2-5, with a tentative D call TRBD1 (7 bases). This CDR3 region has 17 residues. V lost 3 bases and J 1 base, leaving 18 bases between the germline ends. From germline, CDR1 is SGHVS and CDR2 FNYEAQ. Looking up the rest from reference TRBV7-6 and TRBJ2-5 gives the full variable domain: GAGVSQSPRYKVTKRGQDVALRCDPISGHVSLYWYRQALGQGPEFLTYFNYEAQQDKSGLPNDRFSAERPEGSISTLTIQRTEQRDSAMYRCASSLEGQPLFQETQYFGPGTRLLVL.

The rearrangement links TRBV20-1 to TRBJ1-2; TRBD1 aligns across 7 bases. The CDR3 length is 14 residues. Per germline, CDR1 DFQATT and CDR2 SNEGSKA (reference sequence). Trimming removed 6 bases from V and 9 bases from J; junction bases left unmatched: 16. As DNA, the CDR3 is TGCAGTGCCGATCAATCCAGGGGACAGTATTGCTACACCTTC. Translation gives CSADQSRGQYCYTF.

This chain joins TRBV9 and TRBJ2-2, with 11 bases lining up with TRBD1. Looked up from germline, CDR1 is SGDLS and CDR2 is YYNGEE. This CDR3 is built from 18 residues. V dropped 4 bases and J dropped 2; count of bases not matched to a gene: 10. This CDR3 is CASSNGDRGFRNTGELFF. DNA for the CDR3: TGTGCCAGCAGCAATGGGGACAGGGGGTTTCGTAACACCGGGGAGCTGTTTTTT.

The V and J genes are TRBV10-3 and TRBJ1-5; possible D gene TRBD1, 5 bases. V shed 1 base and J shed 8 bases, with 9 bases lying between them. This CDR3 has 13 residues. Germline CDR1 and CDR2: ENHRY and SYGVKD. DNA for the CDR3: TGTGCCATCAGTGAGTTGGAAGGGGAGCCCCAGCATTTT. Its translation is CAISELEGEPQHF.

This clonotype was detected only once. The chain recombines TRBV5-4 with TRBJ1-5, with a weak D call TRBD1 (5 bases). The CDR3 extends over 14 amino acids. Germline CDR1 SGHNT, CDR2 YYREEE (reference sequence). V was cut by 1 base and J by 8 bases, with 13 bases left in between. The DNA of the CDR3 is TGTGCCAGCAGCTTGTGGGGGTTTCATGAGCCCCAGCATTTT. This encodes CASSLWGFHEPQHF.

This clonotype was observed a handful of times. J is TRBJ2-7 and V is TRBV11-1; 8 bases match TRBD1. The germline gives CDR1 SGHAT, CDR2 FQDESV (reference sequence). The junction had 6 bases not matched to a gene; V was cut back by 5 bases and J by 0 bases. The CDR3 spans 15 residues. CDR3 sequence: CASSQGASDSYEQYF. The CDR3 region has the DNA TGTGCCAGCAGCCAGGGGGCTAGCGACTCCTACGAGCAGTACTTC.

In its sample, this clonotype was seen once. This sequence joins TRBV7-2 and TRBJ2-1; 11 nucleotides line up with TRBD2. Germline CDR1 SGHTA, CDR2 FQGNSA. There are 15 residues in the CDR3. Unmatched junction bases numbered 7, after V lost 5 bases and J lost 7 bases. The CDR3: CASSRTSGSRNEQFF. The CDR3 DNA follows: TGTGCCAGCAGCCGCACTAGCGGGAGCCGTAATGAGCAGTTCTTC.

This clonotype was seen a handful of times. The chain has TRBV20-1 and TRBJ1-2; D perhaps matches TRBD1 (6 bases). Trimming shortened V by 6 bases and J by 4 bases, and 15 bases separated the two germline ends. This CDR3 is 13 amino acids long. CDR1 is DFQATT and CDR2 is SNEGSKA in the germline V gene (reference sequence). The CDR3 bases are TGCAGTGCCCTGGACAGCGGGGGCTATGGCTACACCTTC. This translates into CSALDSGGYGYTF.

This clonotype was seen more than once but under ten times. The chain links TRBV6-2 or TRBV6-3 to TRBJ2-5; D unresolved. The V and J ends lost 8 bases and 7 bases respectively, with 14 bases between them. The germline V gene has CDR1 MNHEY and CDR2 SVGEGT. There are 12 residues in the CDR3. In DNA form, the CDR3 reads TGTGCCAGCGGTTGGGCCCCCGGGACCCAGTACTTC. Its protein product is CASGWAPGTQYF.

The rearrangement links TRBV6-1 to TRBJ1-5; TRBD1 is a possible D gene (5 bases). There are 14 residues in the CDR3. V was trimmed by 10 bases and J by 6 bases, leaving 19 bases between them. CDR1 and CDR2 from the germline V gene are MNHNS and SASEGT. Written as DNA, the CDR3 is TGTGCCACCGGGCCCATCCAGGGAGGTCAGCCCCAGCATTTT. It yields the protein CATGPIQGGQPQHF.

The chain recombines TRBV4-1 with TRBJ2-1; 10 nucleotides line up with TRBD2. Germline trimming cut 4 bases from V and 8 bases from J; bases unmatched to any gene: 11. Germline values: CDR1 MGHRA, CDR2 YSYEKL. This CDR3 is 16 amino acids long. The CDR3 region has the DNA TGCGCCAGCAGCCGTTCTCTAGCGGGAGAGAGGTATGAGCAGTTCTTC. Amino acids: CASSRSLAGERYEQFF.

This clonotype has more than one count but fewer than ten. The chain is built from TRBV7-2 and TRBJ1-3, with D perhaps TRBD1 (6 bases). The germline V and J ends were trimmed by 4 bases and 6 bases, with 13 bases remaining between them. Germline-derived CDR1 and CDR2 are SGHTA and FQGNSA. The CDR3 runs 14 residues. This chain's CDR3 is CASSSIGGENTIYF. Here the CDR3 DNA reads TGTGCCAGCAGCTCAATAGGGGGAGAAAACACCATATATTTT.